This T cell receptor beta chain was captured by sequencing in a study of blood T cell repertoires in COVID-19. Some clones are missing from TCRdb's copy, which holds only in-frame ones; the method was immunoSEQ multiplex PCR. Among tens of thousands of clones, more than 90% were seen once, and the ten largest hold 3% to 3.5%. CDR1 is SQVTM and CDR2 is ANQGSEA in the germline V gene. J was trimmed by 5 bases and V by 6 bases; bases with no gene match: 14. The CDR3 totals 15 residues. This rearrangement joins TRBV29-1 to TRBJ2-7, with 9 nucleotides matching TRBD1. Source material: peripheral blood. The sequence came from a human donor in a cohort sampled during active COVID-19. For the CDR3, the DNA is TGCAGCGTGGTGGGACAGGGTGGCCTTCTAAACGAGCAGTACTTC. Translated: CSVVGQGGLLNEQYF.